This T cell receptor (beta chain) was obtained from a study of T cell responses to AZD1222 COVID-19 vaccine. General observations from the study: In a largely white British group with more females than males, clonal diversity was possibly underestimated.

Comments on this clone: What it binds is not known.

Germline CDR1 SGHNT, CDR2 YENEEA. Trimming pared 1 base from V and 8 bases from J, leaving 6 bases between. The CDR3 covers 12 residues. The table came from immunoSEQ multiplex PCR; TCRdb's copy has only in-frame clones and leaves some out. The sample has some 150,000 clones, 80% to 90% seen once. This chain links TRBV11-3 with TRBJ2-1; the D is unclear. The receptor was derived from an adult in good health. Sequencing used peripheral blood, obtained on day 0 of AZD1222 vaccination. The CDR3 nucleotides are TGTGCCAGCAGCTTAGGGTACCATGAGCAGTTCTTC. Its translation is CASSLGYHEQFF.